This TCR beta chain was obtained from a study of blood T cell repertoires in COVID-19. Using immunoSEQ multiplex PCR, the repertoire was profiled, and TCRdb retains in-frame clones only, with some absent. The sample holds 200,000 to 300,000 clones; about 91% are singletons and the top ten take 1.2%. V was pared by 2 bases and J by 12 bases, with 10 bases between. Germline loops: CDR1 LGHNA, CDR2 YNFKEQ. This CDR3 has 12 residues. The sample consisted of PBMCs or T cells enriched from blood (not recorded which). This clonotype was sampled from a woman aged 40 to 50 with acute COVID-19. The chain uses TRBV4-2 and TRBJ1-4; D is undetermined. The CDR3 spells CASSQSGEQLFF. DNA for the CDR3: TGTGCCAGCAGCCAAAGCGGGGAACAACTGTTTTTT.